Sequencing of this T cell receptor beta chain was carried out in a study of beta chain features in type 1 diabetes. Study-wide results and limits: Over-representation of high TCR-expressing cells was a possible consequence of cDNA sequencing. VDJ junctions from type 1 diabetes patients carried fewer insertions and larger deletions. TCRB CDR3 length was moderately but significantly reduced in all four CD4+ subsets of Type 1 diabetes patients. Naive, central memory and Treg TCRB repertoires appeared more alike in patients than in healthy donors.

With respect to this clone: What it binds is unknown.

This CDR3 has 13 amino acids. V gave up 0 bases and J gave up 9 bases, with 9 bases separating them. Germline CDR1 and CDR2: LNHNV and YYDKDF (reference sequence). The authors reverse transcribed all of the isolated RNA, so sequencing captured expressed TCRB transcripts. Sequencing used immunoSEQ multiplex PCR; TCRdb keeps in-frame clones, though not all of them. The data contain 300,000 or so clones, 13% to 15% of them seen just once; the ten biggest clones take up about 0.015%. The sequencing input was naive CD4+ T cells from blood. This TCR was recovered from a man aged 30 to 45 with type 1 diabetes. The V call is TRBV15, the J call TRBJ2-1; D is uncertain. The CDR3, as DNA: TGTGCCACCAGCAGAGATCGAGGCTCTGAGCAGTTCTTC. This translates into CATSRDRGSEQFF. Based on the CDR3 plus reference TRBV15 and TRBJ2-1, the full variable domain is DAMVIQNPRYQVTQFGKPVTLSCSQTLNHNVMYWYQQKSSQAPKLLFHYYDKDFNNEADTPDNFQSRRPNTSFCFLDIRSPGLGDTAMYLCATSRDRGSEQFFGPGTRLTVL.